This T cell receptor beta chain was retrieved from a study of tumor and adjacent non-tumor tissue in lung cancer. Overall study: The patients, approximately 9 men and five or six women, were about 31 to 76 with stage I to III disease.

With respect to this clonotype: Its specificity is unknown. This likely comes from a read error, as the CDR3 has no conserved phenylalanine or tryptophan at its end.

The CDR3 consists of 14 residues. Per the germline V gene, CDR1 is MNHNY and CDR2 is SVGAGI (reference sequence). A modified ARM-PCR protocol with three rounds of nested PCR amplified TCRbeta. TCRdb itself ran the multiplex PCR reads through MiXCR, one entry per CDR3 protein. The sample records some 74,000 distinct CDR3 sequences, about two thirds being singletons. Study-wide results and limits: Normal lung showed higher cumulative top 100 clone frequency than tumor.

This sample's RNA came from whole unsorted tissue. The sample taken for sequencing was lung tumor tissue. The sequence derives from a woman aged 40 to 50 with non-small cell lung cancer. The rearrangement uses TRBV6-6 and TRBJ2-3; 8 nucleotides line up with TRBD2. The CDR3 reads CASSSTSATDMQYS. CDR3 sequence (DNA): TGTGCCAGCAGTTCGACTAGCGCCACAGATATGCAGTATTCT.